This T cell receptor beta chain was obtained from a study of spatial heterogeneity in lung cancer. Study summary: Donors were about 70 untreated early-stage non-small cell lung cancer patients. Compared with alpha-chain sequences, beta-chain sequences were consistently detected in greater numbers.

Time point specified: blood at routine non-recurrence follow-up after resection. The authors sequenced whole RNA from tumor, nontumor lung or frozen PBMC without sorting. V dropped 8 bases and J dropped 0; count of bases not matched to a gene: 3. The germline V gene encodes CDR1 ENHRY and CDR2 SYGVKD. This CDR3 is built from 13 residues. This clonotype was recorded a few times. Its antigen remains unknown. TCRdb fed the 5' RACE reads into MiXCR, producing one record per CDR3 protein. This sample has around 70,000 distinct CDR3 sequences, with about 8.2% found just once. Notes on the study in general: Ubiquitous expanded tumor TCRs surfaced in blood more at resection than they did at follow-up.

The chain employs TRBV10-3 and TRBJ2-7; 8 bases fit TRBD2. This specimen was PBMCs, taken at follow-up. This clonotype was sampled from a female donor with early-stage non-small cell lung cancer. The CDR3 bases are TGTGCCATCCGAGCGGGAGCCTCCTACGAGCAGTACTTC. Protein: CAIRAGASYEQYF.